This TCR beta chain was sequenced during a study of blood T cells in healthy people across ages. General study results and limits: The recorded TCR beta diversity per million T cells decreased in a roughly linear manner with age. Greater diversity and more naive CD4+ cells were seen in long-lived donors than in aged donors.

With regard to this clonotype: The antigen is unknown.

CDR3 length equals 13 residues. V shed 0 bases and J 5 bases; nucleotides not matched to a gene: 0. CDR1 is LGHNA, CDR2 YNFKEQ, per germline. It was with a sample-barcoded 5' primer and a J-beta primer mix that a second PCR of roughly 7 to 12 cycles was run. One entry per CDR3 protein results from TCRdb running MiXCR on the 5' RACE reads. Altogether about 580,000 distinct CDR3 sequences are present, around half being singletons, with the ten largest covering around 24%. Sample donors were healthy Caucasian individuals that came from Russia, aged 6 to 90. This receptor was obtained from a man older than 75 in good health. The sequenced sample was blood. The chain joins TRBV4-2 to TRBJ2-5; 7 bases match TRBD2. CDR3 sequence (DNA): TGTGCCAGCAGCCAAGAGGGAGGGGAGACCCAGTACTTC. It codes for CASSQEGGETQYF.